One and the same sample provided the 24 T cell receptor beta chains below, sequenced in a study of T cells in Graves' hyperthyroidism and ophthalmopathy. Amplification of TCR beta CDR3 regions used RNA as the template. HTBI primers were employed in a first-round RT-PCR of the TCR CDR3. TCRdb re-derived calls from the multiplex PCR reads in MiXCR, one entry per CDR3 protein. Here the sample spans over 500,000 distinct CDR3 sequences, 14% being singletons. The specimen was blood. The receptors come from a woman aged 40 to 50 with Graves' hyperthyroidism.

This clonotype was recorded many times. The chain has TRBV7-8 and TRBJ2-7; perhaps D is TRBD1 or TRBD2 (6 bases each). The CDR3 contains 14 residues. Trimming shortened V by 0 bases and J by 4 bases, and 10 bases separated the two germline ends. Germline CDR1 is SGHVS and CDR2 is FQNEAQ. As DNA, the CDR3 is TGTGCCAGCAGCTTAGCGCCGGGGGCTTACGAGCAGTACTTC. Protein product: CASSLAPGAYEQYF.

Ten or more counts support this clonotype. The CDR3 sequence is CSADRDVAANQPQHF. The CDR3 DNA follows: TGCAGTGCAGACAGGGACGTGGCGGCGAATCAGCCCCAGCATTTT. The genes are TRBV20-1 and TRBJ1-5, with 7 bases fitting TRBD1. Trimming removed 6 bases from V and 4 bases from J; junction bases left unmatched: 12. This CDR3 region has 15 residues. Germline assignment: CDR1 DFQATT and CDR2 SNEGSKA (reference sequence).

J is TRBJ2-7 and V is TRBV7-8; TRBD2 agrees at 12 bases. V shed 6 bases and J 5 bases; nucleotides not matched to a gene: 5. The germline V gene encodes CDR1 SGHVS and CDR2 FQNEAQ. The CDR3 is made up of 14 amino acids. Written as DNA, the CDR3 is TGTGCCAGCAGTAAGACTAGCGGGAGTGACGAGCAGTACTTC. Protein sequence: CASSKTSGSDEQYF.

This clonotype was observed a handful of times. This chain joins TRBV5-1 and TRBJ1-6; 11 bases match TRBD1. V lost 4 bases, J lost 9 bases, and 12 bases stayed unmatched. The CDR3 has 17 residues. The germline V gene has CDR1 SGHRS and CDR2 YFSETQ. The CDR3 region has the DNA TGCGCCAGCAGCGCTGGGACAGGGGGGGACATCGGTTCACCCCTCCACTTT. Translating it yields CASSAGTGGDIGSPLHF.

The chain is built from TRBV5-1 and TRBJ2-2, with 15 bases identical to TRBD2. The CDR3 consists of 17 residues. Trimming at V came to 5 bases and at J to 0 bases, leaving 2 bases not matched to a gene. Looked up from germline, CDR1 is SGHRS and CDR2 is YFSETQ. The CDR3 sequence: CASRGLAGGANTGELFF. The CDR3 DNA reads TGCGCCAGCAGGGGACTAGCGGGAGGCGCGAACACCGGGGAGCTGTTTTTT.

Only one count was recorded for this clonotype. The rearrangement links TRBV6-1 to TRBJ1-6, with D tentatively TRBD1 (6 bases). The CDR3 runs 14 residues. Trimming took off 1 base at V and 6 bases at J, with 7 bases between the two ends. Germline assignment: CDR1 MNHNS and CDR2 SASEGT. CDR3 sequence reads: CASSEDRANSPLHF. CDR3 nucleotides: TGTGCCAGCAGTGAAGACAGGGCTAATTCACCCCTCCACTTT.

The rearrangement uses TRBV4-1 and TRBJ1-3, with D maybe TRBD1 (6 bases). The V gene lost 4 bases and the J gene lost 3 bases, with 10 bases spanning the gap. Germline CDR1 and CDR2: MGHRA and YSYEKL. This CDR3 has 14 residues. The CDR3 loop is CASSLGGFGNTIYF. CDR3 sequence (DNA): TGCGCCAGCAGCCTAGGGGGTTTTGGAAACACCATATATTTT.

The gene calls are TRBV19 and TRBJ2-3, with TRBD1 as a possible D gene (5 bases). V lost 1 base and J lost 0, with 14 bases in between. This CDR3 comprises 17 residues. Germline V CDR1 and CDR2: LNHDA, SQIVND (reference sequence). The CDR3, as DNA: TGTGCCAGTAGTATAGTAGAGACAGCTCCTAGCACAGATACGCAGTATTTT. Its protein product is CASSIVETAPSTDTQYF.

The DNA for the CDR3 is TGTGCCAGCAGCCGCGAGGTTTTCTACGAGCAGTACTTC. Its protein product is CASSREVFYEQYF. The rearrangement links TRBV14 to TRBJ2-7; D is uncertain. This CDR3 contains 13 residues. Germline values: CDR1 SGHDN, CDR2 FVKESK. Trimming stripped 4 bases from V and 3 bases from J, with 10 bases between.

The chain couples TRBV12-3 or TRBV12-4 to TRBJ2-1; 12 bases line up with TRBD2. The CDR3 contains 15 residues. V was pared by 6 bases and J by 10 bases, with 10 bases of the junction left unmatched. In DNA form, the CDR3 reads TGTGCCAGCAGACCCGGGACTAGCGGGTTTGGGGAGCAGTTCTTC. It codes for CASRPGTSGFGEQFF.

The gene calls are TRBV12-3 or TRBV12-4 and TRBJ1-3, with a weak D call TRBD1 (5 bases). There are 15 residues in the CDR3. Between the trimmed V and J ends, which lost 7 bases and 0 bases, there was a span of 13 bases. CDR3 nucleotides: TGTGCCAGCACCTTCGGGGCCGACTCTGGAAACACCATATATTTT. It specifies CASTFGADSGNTIYF.

This clonotype has more than one count but fewer than ten. CDR3 sequence: CASRVQGAAYNEQFF. CDR3 bases: TGTGCCAGCAGGGTACAGGGGGCCGCCTACAATGAGCAGTTCTTC. The chain recombines TRBV7-9 with TRBJ2-1; 9 bases match TRBD1. The germline CDR1 and CDR2 sequences are SEHNR and FQNEAQ (reference sequence). This CDR3 has 15 residues. V trimming: 6 bases; J trimming: 2 bases; junction bases outside the gene matches: 5. The full variable domain, with the rest looked up from reference TRBV7-9 and TRBJ2-1, is DTGVSQNPRHKITKRGQNVTFRCDPISEHNRLYWYRQTLGQGPEFLTYFQNEAQLEKSRLLSDRFSAERPKGSFSTLEIQRTEQGDSAMYLCASRVQGAAYNEQFFGPGTRLTVL.

In its sample, this clonotype was seen many times. The chain recombines TRBV10-3 with TRBJ2-2; D unresolved. Germline CDR1 is ENHRY and CDR2 is SYGVKD. Trimming took 0 bases from V and 5 from J, leaving 7 bases between them. There are 14 residues in the CDR3. CDR3 sequence: CAISESAATGELFF. The CDR3 DNA is TGTGCCATCAGTGAGTCGGCAGCAACCGGGGAGCTGTTTTTT.

This clonotype was counted at least ten times. The chain carries TRBV27 and TRBJ2-2; 12 bases are shared with TRBD2. V lost 2 bases, J lost 6 bases, and 13 bases stayed unmatched. Germline V gene lookup returns CDR1 MNHEY and CDR2 SMNVEV (reference sequence). The CDR3 extends over 19 amino acids. The CDR3 DNA follows: TGTGCCAGCAGTTTAAATTTCCTAGCGGGAGGGCCTGTCGCCGGGGAGCTGTTTTTT. Encoded protein: CASSLNFLAGGPVAGELFF.

The chain uses TRBV3-1 and TRBJ2-1, with a possible D match to TRBD2 (6 bases). The CDR3 consists of 11 residues. Germline values: CDR1 LGHDT, CDR2 YNNKEL (reference sequence). V lost 4 bases and J 15 bases, leaving 13 bases between the germline ends. CDR3 nucleotide sequence: TGTGCCAGCAGCCTAGGGAGGTTAGTGTTCTTC. It specifies CASSLGRLVFF.

This clonotype was counted many times. This chain connects TRBV28 to TRBJ1-2; D not resolved. The CDR3 sequence is 14 residues long. The V and J ends lost 4 bases and 4 bases respectively, with 13 bases between them. Looked up from germline, CDR1 is MDHEN and CDR2 is SYDVKM. In DNA form, the CDR3 reads TGTGCCAGCAGTTCCCTCAGTATCGGCTATGGCTACACCTTC. The encoded protein is CASSSLSIGYGYTF.

This chain links TRBV5-1 with TRBJ2-1; 15 bases match TRBD2. V was clipped by 4 bases and J by 7 bases; unmatched bases: 9. Germline V CDR1 and CDR2: SGHRS, YFSETQ. This CDR3 region has 17 residues. The chain's CDR3 is CASSVSGTSGRSNEQFF. The CDR3 DNA is TGCGCCAGCAGCGTTAGCGGGACTAGCGGGAGGAGTAATGAGCAGTTCTTC.

This clonotype was counted many times. The V gene is TRBV30, the J gene TRBJ2-7, with TRBD2 identical over 11 bases. The junction had 10 bases not matched to a gene; V was cut back by 0 bases and J by 3 bases. This CDR3 is 17 amino acids long. From germline, CDR1 is GTSNPN and CDR2 SVGIG (reference sequence). The CDR3 loop reads CAWSVGLAGGSIYEQYF. In nucleotides, the CDR3 is TGTGCCTGGAGTGTGGGATTAGCGGGAGGGAGTATCTACGAGCAGTACTTC.

This clonotype was counted a few times. A clone one base away is much larger, so this may be a read error. The chain couples TRBV30 to TRBJ1-1; TRBD1 is a possible D gene (5 bases). The V end lost 3 bases, the J end lost 2 bases, and 7 bases lay between the germline ends. CDR1 is GTSNPN, CDR2 SVGIG, per germline (reference sequence). The CDR3 has 12 amino acids. CDR3 in DNA: TGTGCCTGGAGGGACACAAACACTGAAGCTTTCTTT. It specifies CAWRDTNTEAFF.

This clonotype has a handful of counts. The J gene is TRBJ1-2, the V gene TRBV6-1, with D unresolved. This CDR3 spans 12 amino acids. Between the trimmed V and J ends, which lost 1 base and 14 bases, there was a span of 14 bases. Germline V lookup: CDR1 MNHNS, CDR2 SASEGT. The CDR3: CASSEVFGLPTF. CDR3 in DNA: TGTGCCAGCAGTGAAGTATTCGGGCTGCCTACCTTC.

The gene calls are TRBV7-9 and TRBJ1-4; D uncertain. This CDR3 comprises 12 residues. V was trimmed by 5 bases and J by 8 bases, leaving 9 bases between them. The V gene's germline CDR1 is SEHNR and CDR2 FQNEAQ (reference sequence). The CDR3 nucleotides are TGTGCCAGCAGCCCCCCATGGGAAAAACTGTTTTTT. Encoded protein: CASSPPWEKLFF.

This clonotype came up a few times. The chain links TRBV12-5 to TRBJ2-2; 10 bases match TRBD1. This CDR3 region has 20 residues. CDR1 is LGHNT, CDR2 FRNRAP, per germline. Losses at the gene ends were 5 bases for V and 3 bases for J; bases not matched to a gene: 18. In nucleotides, the CDR3 is TGTGCTAGTGGTGACCCCGAAGACAGGGGGCGGATTACCGACACCGGGGAGCTGTTTTTT. Amino acids: CASGDPEDRGRITDTGELFF.

Ten or more counts support this clonotype. The chain links TRBV7-9 to TRBJ2-1; D may correspond to TRBD1 or TRBD2 (6 bases each). Trimming left V 9 bases short and J 3 bases short, with 12 bases between. The CDR3 extends over 13 amino acids. CDR1 SEHNR and CDR2 FQNEAQ come from the germline V gene (reference sequence). CDR3 DNA: TGTGCCAGGGGGGGCGACCTCTACAATGAGCAGTTCTTC. Translation gives CARGGDLYNEQFF.

This clonotype showed up just once. No conserved phenylalanine or tryptophan ends this CDR3, so it is likely a read error. The chain combines TRBV5-1 with TRBJ2-1, with 7 nucleotides matching TRBD1. This CDR3 has 15 residues. The V segment lost 3 bases and the J segment 0 bases; nucleotides outside the gene matches: 3. Germline V gene sequence: CDR1 SGHRS, CDR2 YFSETQ. CDR3 bases: TGCGCCAGCAGCTCGACAGGGAGCTCCTACAATGAGCAGTTCCTC. Its protein is CASSSTGSSYNEQFL.